This T cell receptor beta chain was recorded in a study of T cells after yellow fever vaccination. Across the study: In the case of low-cell-number fractions, SMART-Seq v4 Ultra Low Input was used for preparation. General study results and limits: Only a minor proportion of clonotypes was detected across both CD4 and CD8 compartments. Most primary-vaccination clones recurred post-booster (nearly 98% CD4, 88% CD8).

The length of the CDR3 is 15 residues. CDR1 is MNHNS, CDR2 SASEGT, per germline. The germline V and J ends were trimmed by 6 bases and 0 bases, with 15 bases remaining between them. As regards this clonotype: Its antigen is currently unknown.

5'RACE template switching added a universal primer site and UMIs to TCR cDNA. TCRdb processed the 5' RACE reads anew with MiXCR; each CDR3 protein has one entry. Of approximately 580,000 distinct CDR3 sequences in the sample, roughly a sixth were seen once. The sequence derives from a man aged 18 to 30 who received the YFV17D yellow fever vaccine. The J gene is TRBJ2-7, the V gene TRBV6-1; no firm D call. The input for sequencing was PBMCs, taken roughly 5 days after the first yellow fever vaccination. CDR3 DNA: TGTGCCAGCAGCCCCTACGGGTTGACCTCCTACGAGCAGTACTTC. It specifies CASSPYGLTSYEQYF.